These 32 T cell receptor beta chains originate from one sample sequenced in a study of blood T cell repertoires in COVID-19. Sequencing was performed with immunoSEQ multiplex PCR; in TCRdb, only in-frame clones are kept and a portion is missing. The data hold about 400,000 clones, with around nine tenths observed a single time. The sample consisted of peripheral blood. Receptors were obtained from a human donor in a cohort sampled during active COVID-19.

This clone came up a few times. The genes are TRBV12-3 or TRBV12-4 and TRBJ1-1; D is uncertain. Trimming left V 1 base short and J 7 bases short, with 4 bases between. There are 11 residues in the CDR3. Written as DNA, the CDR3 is TGTGCCAGCAGTTTAGTCAGTGAAGCTTTCTTT. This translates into CASSLVSEAFF.

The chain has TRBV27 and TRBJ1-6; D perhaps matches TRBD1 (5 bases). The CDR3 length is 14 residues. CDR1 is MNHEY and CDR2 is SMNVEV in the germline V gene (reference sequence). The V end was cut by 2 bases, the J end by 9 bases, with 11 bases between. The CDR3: CASSLRQGSSPLHF. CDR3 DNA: TGTGCCAGCAGTTTACGGCAGGGCTCTTCACCCCTCCACTTT.

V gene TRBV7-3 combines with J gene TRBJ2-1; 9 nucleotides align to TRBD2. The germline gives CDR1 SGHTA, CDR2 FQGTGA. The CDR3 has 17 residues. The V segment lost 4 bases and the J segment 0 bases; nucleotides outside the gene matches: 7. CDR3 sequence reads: CASSSGLARSSYNEQFF. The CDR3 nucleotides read TGTGCCAGCAGCTCTGGACTAGCGAGAAGCTCCTACAATGAGCAGTTCTTC. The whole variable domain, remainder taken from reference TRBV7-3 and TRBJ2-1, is GAGVSQTPSNKVTEKGKYVELRCDPISGHTALYWYRQSLGQGPEFLIYFQGTGAADDSGLPNDRFFAVRPEGSVSTLKIQRTERGDSAVYLCASSSGLARSSYNEQFFGPGTRLTVL.

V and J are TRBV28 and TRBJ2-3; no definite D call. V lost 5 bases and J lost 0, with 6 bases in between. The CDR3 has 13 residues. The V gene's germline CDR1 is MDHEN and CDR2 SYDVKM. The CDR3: CASSITSTDTQYF. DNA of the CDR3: TGTGCCAGCAGTATTACTAGCACAGATACGCAGTATTTT.

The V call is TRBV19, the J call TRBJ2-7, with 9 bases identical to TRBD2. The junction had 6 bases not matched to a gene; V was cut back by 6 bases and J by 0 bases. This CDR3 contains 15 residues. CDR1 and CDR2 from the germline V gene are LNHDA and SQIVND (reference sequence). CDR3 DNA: TGTGCCAGTAGCCTCAGCGGGGGGACCTCCTACGAGCAGTACTTC. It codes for CASSLSGGTSYEQYF.

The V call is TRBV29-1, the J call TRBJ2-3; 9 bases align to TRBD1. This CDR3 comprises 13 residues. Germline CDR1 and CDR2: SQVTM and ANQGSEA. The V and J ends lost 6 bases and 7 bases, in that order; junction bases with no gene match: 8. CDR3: CSVPGTGSYTQYF. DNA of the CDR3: TGCAGCGTGCCCGGGACAGGGAGTTATACGCAGTATTTT.

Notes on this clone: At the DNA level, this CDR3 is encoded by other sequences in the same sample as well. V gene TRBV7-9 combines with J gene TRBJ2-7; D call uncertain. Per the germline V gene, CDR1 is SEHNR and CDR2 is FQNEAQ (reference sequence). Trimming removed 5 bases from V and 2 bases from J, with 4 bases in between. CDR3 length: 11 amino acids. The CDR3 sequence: CASSPAYEQYF. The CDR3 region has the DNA TGTGCCAGCAGCCCAGCCTACGAGCAGTACTTC.

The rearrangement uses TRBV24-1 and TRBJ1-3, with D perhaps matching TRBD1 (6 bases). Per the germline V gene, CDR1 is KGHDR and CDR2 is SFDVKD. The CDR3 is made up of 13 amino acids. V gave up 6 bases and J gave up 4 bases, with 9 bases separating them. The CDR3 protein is CATSHREGNTIYF. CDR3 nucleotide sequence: TGTGCCACCAGTCACAGGGAGGGAAACACCATATATTTT.

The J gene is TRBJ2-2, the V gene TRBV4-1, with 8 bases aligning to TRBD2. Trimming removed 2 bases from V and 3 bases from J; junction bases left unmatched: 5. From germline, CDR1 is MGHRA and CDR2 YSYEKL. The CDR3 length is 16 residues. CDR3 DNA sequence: TGCGCCAGCAGCCAAAGAGCACTAGCGGACACCGGGGAGCTGTTTTTT. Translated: CASSQRALADTGELFF.

For the CDR3, the DNA is TGTGCCATCAGTGAGTCGAGGAGGGGCCGGACTGAAGCTTTCTTT. Its translation: CAISESRRGRTEAFF. This sequence joins TRBV10-3 and TRBJ1-1; weak D call: TRBD1 (5 bases). The CDR3 contains 15 residues. Germline CDR1 and CDR2: ENHRY and SYGVKD. V lost 0 bases to trimming and J lost 5 bases, with 13 bases between them.

Here the CDR3 DNA reads TGCGCCAGCAGTGAGGCTAGCAGTGAGACCCAGTACTTC. This translates into CASSEASSETQYF. The V call is TRBV10-2, the J call TRBJ2-5, with a weak D call TRBD2 (5 bases). This CDR3 comprises 13 residues. CDR1 is WSHSY and CDR2 is SAAADI in the germline V gene. The V gene lost 2 bases and the J gene lost 5 bases, with 9 bases spanning the gap.

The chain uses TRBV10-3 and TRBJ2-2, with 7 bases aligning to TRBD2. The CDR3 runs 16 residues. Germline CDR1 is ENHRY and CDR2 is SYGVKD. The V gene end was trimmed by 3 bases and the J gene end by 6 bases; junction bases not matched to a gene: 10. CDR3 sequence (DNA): TGTGCCATCAGTGAAGGTCGCGGGGGTAACGCCGGGGAGCTGTTTTTT. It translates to CAISEGRGGNAGELFF.

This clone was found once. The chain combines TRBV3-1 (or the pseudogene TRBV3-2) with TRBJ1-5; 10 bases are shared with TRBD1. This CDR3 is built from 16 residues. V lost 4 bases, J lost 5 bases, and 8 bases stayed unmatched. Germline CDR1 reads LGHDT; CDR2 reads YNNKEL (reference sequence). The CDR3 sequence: CASSPFSGTGDQPQHF. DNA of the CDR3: TGTGCCAGCAGCCCATTTTCCGGGACAGGGGATCAGCCCCAGCATTTT.

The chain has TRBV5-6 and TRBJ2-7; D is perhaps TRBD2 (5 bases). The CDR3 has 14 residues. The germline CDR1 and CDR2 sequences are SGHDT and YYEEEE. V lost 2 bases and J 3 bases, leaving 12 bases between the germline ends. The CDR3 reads CASSLRERNYEQYF. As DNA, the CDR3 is TGTGCCAGCAGCTTAAGAGAGCGGAACTACGAGCAGTACTTC.

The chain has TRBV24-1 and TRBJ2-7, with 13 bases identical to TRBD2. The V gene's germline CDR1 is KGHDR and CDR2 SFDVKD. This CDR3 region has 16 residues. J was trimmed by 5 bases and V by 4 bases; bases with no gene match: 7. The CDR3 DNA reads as TGTGCCACCAGTGACCGGGGACTAGCGGGAAGGGACGAGCAGTACTTC. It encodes CATSDRGLAGRDEQYF.

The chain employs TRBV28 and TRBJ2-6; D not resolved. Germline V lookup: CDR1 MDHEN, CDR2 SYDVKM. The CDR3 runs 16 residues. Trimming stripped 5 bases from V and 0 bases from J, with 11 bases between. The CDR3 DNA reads TGTGCCAGCAGTCCAATTAAGCCCTCTGGGGCCAACGTCCTGACTTTC. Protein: CASSPIKPSGANVLTF.

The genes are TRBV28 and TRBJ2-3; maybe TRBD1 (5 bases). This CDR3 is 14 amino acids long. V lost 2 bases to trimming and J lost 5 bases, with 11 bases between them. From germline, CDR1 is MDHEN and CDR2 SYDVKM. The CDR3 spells CASSLPGTGDTQYF. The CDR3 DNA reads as TGTGCCAGCAGTTTACCAGGAACAGGAGATACGCAGTATTTT.

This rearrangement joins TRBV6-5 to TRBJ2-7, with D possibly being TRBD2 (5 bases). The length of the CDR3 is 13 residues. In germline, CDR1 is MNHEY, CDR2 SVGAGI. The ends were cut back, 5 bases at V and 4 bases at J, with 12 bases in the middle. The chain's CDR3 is CASSKEAPYEQYF. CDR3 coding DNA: TGTGCCAGCAGTAAGGAGGCACCGTACGAGCAGTACTTC.

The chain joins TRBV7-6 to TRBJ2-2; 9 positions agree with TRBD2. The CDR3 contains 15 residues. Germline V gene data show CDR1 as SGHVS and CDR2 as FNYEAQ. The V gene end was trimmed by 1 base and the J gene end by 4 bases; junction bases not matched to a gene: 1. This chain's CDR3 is CASSLGGGATGELFF. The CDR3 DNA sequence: TGTGCCAGCAGCTTAGGCGGGGGGGCCACCGGGGAGCTGTTTTTT.

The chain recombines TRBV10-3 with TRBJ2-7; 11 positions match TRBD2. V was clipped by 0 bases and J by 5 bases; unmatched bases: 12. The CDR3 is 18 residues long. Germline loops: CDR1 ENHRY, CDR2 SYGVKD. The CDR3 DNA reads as TGTGCCATCAGTGAGTCTGGGACTAGCGGTGGTTGGAGGGACGAGCAGTACTTC. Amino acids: CAISESGTSGGWRDEQYF.

The CDR3 DNA sequence: TGTGCCAGCAGCTCCCGGACAGGGGGCTTTTATGGCTACACCTTC. Its protein is CASSSRTGGFYGYTF. The J gene is TRBJ1-2, the V gene TRBV7-9, with 11 bases matching TRBD1. After removal of 4 bases from V and 5 bases from J, the junction contained 6 bases not matched to a gene. Per the germline V gene, CDR1 is SEHNR and CDR2 is FQNEAQ (reference sequence). The CDR3 runs 15 residues.

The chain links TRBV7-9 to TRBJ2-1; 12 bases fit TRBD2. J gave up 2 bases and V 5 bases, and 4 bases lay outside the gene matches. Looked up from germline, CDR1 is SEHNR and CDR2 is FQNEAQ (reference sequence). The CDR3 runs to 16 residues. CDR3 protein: CASSKSSGRAYNEQFF. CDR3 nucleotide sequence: TGTGCCAGCAGCAAGTCTAGCGGGAGGGCCTACAATGAGCAGTTCTTC.

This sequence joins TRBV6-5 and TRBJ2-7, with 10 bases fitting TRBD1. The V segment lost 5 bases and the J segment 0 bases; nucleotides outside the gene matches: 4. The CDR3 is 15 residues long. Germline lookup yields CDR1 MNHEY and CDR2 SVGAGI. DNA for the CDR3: TGTGCCAGCAGTACGACAGGGGGCCACTCCTACGAGCAGTACTTC. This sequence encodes CASSTTGGHSYEQYF.

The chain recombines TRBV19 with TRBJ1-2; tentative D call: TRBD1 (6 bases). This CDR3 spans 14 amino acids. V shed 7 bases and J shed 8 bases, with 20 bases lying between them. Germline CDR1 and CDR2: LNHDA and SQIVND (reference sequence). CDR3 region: CASTFNGGPSGYTF. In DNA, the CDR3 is TGTGCCAGTACATTCAACGGGGGGCCGTCGGGCTACACCTTC.

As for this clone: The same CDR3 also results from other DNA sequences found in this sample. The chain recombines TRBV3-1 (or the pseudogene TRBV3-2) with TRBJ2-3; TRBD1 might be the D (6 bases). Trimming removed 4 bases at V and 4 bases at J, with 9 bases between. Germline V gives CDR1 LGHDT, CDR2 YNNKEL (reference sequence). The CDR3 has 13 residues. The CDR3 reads CASSLQGSDTQYF. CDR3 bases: TGTGCCAGCAGCCTTCAGGGGTCAGATACGCAGTATTTT.

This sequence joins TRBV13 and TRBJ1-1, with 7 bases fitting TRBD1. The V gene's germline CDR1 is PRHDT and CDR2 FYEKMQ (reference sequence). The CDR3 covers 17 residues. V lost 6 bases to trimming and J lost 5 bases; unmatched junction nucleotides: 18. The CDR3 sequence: CASRRKTGSGALTEAFF. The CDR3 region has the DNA TGTGCCAGCAGACGAAAGACAGGGTCGGGAGCGTTAACTGAAGCTTTCTTT.

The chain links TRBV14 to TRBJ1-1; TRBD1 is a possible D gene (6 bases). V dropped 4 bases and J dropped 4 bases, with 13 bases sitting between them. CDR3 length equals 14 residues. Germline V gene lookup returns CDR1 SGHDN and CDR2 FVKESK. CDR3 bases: TGTGCCAGCAGCCCAGTCAGGGGCCGCACTGAAGCTTTCTTT. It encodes CASSPVRGRTEAFF.

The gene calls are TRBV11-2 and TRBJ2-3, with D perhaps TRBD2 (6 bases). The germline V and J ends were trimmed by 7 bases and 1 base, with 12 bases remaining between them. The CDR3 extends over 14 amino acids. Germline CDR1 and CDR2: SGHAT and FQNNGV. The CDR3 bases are TGTGCCAGCACCCGGGAGTACGGCACAGATACGCAGTATTTT. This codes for CASTREYGTDTQYF.

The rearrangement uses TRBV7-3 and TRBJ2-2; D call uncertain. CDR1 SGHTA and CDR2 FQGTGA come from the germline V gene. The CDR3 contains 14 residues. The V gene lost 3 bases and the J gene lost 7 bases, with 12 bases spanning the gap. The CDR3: CASSLANAGGELFF. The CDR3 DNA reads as TGTGCCAGCAGCTTGGCTAATGCAGGCGGGGAGCTGTTTTTT.

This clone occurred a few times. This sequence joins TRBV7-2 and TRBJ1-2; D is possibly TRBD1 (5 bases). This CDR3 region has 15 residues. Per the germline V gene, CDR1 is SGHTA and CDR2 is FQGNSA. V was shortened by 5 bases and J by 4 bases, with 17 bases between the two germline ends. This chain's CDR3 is CASSPSMAGPYGYTF. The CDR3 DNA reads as TGTGCCAGCAGCCCATCAATGGCAGGGCCCTATGGCTACACCTTC.

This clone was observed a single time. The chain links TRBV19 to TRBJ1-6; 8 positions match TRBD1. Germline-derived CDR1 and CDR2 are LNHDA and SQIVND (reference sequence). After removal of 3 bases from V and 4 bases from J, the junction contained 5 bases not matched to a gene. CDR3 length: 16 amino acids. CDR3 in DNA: TGTGCCAGTAGTATTTCGGGACAGGAGTATAATTCACCCCTCCACTTT. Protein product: CASSISGQEYNSPLHF. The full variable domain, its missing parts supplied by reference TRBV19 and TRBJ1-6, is DGGITQSPKYLFRKEGQNVTLSCEQNLNHDAMYWYRQDPGQGLRLIYYSQIVNDFQKGDIAEGYSVSREKKESFPLTVTSAQKNPTAFYLCASSISGQEYNSPLHFGNGTRLTVT.

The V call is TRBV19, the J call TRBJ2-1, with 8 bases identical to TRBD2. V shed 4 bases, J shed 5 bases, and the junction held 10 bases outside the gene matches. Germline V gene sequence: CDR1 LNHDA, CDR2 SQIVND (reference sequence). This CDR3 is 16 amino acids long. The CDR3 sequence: CASSTRNAGGDNEQFF. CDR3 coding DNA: TGTGCCAGTAGTACCCGGAACGCGGGAGGCGACAATGAGCAGTTCTTC.